This TCR beta chain came from a study of cytomegalovirus exposure and HLA in healthy donors. Study-wide results and limits: A later analysis linked a missense variant in DCLRE1C to the trimming of TCR beta V and J genes. In an earlier analysis, in 540 or so donors, most V segments appeared productive either ~90% or ~30% of the time. Cytomegalovirus status was reportedly diagnosed by the classifier with high sensitivity and specificity.

Germline CDR1 LNHDA, CDR2 SQIVND (reference sequence). V was clipped by 7 bases and J by 2 bases; unmatched bases: 20. This CDR3 is 19 amino acids long. Each donor was nominally healthy when sampled (though unrecorded immune exposures were likely). PCR amplification relied on 60 Vbeta primers (plus 13 Jbeta primers). Method: immunoSEQ multiplex PCR; TCRdb's copy keeps in-frame clones and lacks some. Its table lists about 53,000 clones. A word on this clone: Its matching antigen is unknown.

The source is a man aged 18 to 30 in good health and CMV-seropositive. Sequencing was performed on PBMCs. The rearrangement links TRBV19 to TRBJ2-1, with TRBD2 identical over 7 bases. CDR3 DNA sequence: TGTGCCAGTACCCCGGGGAGAGGGGAGGGCTCTTGGGCCTACAATGAGCAGTTCTTC. Protein sequence: CASTPGRGEGSWAYNEQFF.